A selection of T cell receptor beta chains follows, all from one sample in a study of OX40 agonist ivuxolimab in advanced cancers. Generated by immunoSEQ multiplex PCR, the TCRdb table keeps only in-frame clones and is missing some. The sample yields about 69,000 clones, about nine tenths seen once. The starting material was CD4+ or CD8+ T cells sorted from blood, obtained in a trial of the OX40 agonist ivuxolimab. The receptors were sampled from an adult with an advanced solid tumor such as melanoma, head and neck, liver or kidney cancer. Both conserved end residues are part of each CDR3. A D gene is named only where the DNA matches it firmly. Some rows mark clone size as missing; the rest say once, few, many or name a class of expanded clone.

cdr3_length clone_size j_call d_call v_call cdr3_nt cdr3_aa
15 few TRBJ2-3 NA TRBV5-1 TGCGCCAGCAGCTCGACAGGTCCCCAGCCAGATACGCAGTATTTT CASSSTGPQPDTQYF
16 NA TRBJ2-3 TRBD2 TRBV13 TGTGCCAGCAGCTTAGAACTAGCGGGGACCTCAGATACGCAGTATTTT CASSLELAGTSDTQYF
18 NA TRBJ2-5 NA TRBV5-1 TGCGCCAGCAGCTCCGGACAGGGAGGGGGGGGACTCCAAGAGACCCAGTACTTC CASSSGQGGGGLQETQYF
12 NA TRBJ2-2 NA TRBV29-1 TGCAGCGTTGAGGGAGGCACCGGGGAGCTGTTTTTT CSVEGGTGELFF
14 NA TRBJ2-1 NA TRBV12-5 TGTGCTAGTGGTTTGGTACCCCGGAGCGTGGGGCAGTTCTTC CASGLVPRSVGQFF
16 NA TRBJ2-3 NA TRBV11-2 TGTGCCAGCAGCTTAGTTGGACTGCCTAGCACAGATACGCAGTATTTT CASSLVGLPSTDTQYF
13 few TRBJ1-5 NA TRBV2 TGTGCCAGCAGTGACAGGGCAAATCAGCCCCAGCATTTT CASSDRANQPQHF
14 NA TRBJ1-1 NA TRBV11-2 TGTGCCAGCAGGGCAGGATTCATGAACACTGAAGCTTTCTTT CASRAGFMNTEAFF
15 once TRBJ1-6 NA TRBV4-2 TGTGCCAGCAGCCAAGATCCAGGGTTCAATTCACCCCTCCACTTT CASSQDPGFNSPLHF
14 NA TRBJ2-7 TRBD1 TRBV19 TGTGCCAGTAGTAAGCGGCAGGGGGACTACGAGCAGTACTTC CASSKRQGDYEQYF
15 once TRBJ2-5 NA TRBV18 TGTGCCAGCTCACCACCAGCAGGAGTCCAAGAGACCCAGTACTTC CASSPPAGVQETQYF
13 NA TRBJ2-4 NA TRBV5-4 TGTGCCAGCAGCTTGGATTTAGGAAACATTCAGTACTTC CASSLDLGNIQYF
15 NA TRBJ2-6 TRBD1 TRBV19 TGTGCCACCAAAGACAGGGGCTCTGGGGCCAACGTCCTGACTTTC CATKDRGSGANVLTF
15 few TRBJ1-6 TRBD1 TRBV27 TGTGCCAGCAGTCCGCCAGGGGGCGGGAATTCACCCCTCCACTTT CASSPPGGGNSPLHF
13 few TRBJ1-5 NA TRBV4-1 TGCGCCAGCAGCCAAGACCCTCATCAGCCCCAGCATTTT CASSQDPHQPQHF
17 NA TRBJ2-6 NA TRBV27 TGTGCCAGCGCCGTCGGGGCAGGGGCGCGGGGGGCCAACGTCCTGACTTTC CASAVGAGARGANVLTF
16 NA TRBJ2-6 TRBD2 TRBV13 TGTGCCAGCAAGGGCGGGGGGTATCCTGGGGCCAACGTCCTGACTTTC CASKGGGYPGANVLTF
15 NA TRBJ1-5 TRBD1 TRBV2 TGTGCCAGCAGTGAGGGACAGGGGGAACGTCAGCCCCAGCATTTT CASSEGQGERQPQHF
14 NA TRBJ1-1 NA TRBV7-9 TGTGCCAGCAGCTTAGACATTGGGGGCACTGAAGCTTTCTTT CASSLDIGGTEAFF
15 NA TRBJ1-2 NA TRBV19 TGTGCCAGTAGTATAACCGCCAGTAGAGCAGAGGGCTACACCTTC CASSITASRAEGYTF
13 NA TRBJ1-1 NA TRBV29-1 TGCAGCGTTGGGGGAGGATGGGTCACTGAAGCTTTCTTT CSVGGGWVTEAFF
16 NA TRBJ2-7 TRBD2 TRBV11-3 TGTGCCAGCAGCGGTAGTCCCGGGACTAGCGGCTACGAGCAGTACTTC CASSGSPGTSGYEQYF
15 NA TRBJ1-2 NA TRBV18 TGTGCCAGCTCACCAAGGGGGGAAGTTAACTATGGCTACACCTTC CASSPRGEVNYGYTF
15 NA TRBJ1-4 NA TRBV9 TGTGCCAGCAGCGTAGGGAGCCAGGGGAGTGAAAAACTGTTTTTT CASSVGSQGSEKLFF
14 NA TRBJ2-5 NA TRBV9 TGTGCCAGCAGCGGCCCAGGGATGGAGGAGACCCAGTACTTC CASSGPGMEETQYF
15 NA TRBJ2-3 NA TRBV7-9 TGTGCCAGCAGCTTAAGGCTACCCGGTATGGATACGCAGTATTTT CASSLRLPGMDTQYF
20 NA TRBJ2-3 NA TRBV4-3 TGCGCCAGCAGCCAAGATCTGGGCCGATCAACCCCTCTCGGCACAGATACGCAGTATTTT CASSQDLGRSTPLGTDTQYF
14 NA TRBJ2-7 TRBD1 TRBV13 TGTGCCAGCAGCTTTTGGGACAGGGGGCGTGAGCAGTACTTC CASSFWDRGREQYF
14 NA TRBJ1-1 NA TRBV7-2 TGTGCCAGCAGCTTTTTACATCTGAACACTGAAGCTTTCTTT CASSFLHLNTEAFF
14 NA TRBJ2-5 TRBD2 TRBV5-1 TGCGCCAGCAGCCCCGGGACTAACCAAGAGACCCAGTACTTC CASSPGTNQETQYF
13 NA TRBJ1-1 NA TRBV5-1 TGCGCCAGCAGCAGAGACACGAACACTGAAGCTTTCTTT CASSRDTNTEAFF
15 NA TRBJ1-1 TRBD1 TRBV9 TGTGCCAGCACCGAAGTCGGGACAGTGAAGACTGAAGCTTTCTTT CASTEVGTVKTEAFF
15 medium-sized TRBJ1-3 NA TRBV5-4 TGTGCCAGCAGCTTGGGGTTAGGAGGTGGAAACACCATATATTTT CASSLGLGGGNTIYF
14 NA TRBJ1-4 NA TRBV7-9 TGTGCCAGCAGCTTAGGGAGTGGGGTGGAAAAACTGTTTTTT CASSLGSGVEKLFF
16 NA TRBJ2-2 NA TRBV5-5 TGTGCCAGCAGCCCTACCGGGACGGTGAACACCGGGGAGCTGTTTTTT CASSPTGTVNTGELFF
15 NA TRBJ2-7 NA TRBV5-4 TGTGCCAGCAGCGCTCGGGAGTGGGGTTCCTACGAGCAGTACTTC CASSAREWGSYEQYF
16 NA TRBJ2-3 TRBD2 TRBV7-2 TGTGCCAGCAGCCCCCGAGCGGGGGACAACACAGATACGCAGTATTTT CASSPRAGDNTDTQYF
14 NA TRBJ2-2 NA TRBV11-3 TGTGCCAGCAGCCCCATGGATCGAACCGGGGAGCTGTTTTTT CASSPMDRTGELFF
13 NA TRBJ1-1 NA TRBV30 TGTGCCTGGAGTGTACAACATTCCACTGAAGCTTTCTTT CAWSVQHSTEAFF
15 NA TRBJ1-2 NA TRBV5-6 TGTGCCAGCATCCAGGACCTGCGGGCTAACTATGGCTACACCTTC CASIQDLRANYGYTF
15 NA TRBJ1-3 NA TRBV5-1 TGCGCCAGCAGCGCGGACGGGCGCTCTGGAAACACCATATATTTT CASSADGRSGNTIYF
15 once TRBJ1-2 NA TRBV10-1 TGCGCCAGCAGTGCGGATGGAGTGTCTTGCTATGGCTACACCTTC CASSADGVSCYGYTF
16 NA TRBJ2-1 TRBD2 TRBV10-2 TGCGCCAGCAGTGAAACGGGACTAGCGCTTTACAATGAGCAGTTCTTC CASSETGLALYNEQFF